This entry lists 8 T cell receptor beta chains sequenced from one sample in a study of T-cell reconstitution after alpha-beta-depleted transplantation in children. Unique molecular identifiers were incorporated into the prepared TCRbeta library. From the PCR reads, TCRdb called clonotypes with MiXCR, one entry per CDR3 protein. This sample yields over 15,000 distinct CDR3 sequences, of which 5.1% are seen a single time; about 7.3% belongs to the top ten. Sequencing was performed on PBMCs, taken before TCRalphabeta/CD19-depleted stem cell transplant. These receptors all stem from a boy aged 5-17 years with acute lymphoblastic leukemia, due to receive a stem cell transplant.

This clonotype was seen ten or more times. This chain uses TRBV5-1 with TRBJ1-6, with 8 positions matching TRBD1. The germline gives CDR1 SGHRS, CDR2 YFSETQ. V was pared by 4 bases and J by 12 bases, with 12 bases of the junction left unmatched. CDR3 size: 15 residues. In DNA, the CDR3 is TGCGCCAGCAGCCCCGAGACAGGGGAGGGTAGACCCCTCCACTTT. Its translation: CASSPETGEGRPLHF.

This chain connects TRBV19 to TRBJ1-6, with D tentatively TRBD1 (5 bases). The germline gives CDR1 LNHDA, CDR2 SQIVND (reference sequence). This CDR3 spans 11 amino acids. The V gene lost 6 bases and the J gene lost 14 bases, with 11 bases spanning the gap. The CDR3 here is CASSEGVSLHF. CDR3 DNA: TGTGCCAGTAGCGAAGGGGTCTCCCTCCACTTT.

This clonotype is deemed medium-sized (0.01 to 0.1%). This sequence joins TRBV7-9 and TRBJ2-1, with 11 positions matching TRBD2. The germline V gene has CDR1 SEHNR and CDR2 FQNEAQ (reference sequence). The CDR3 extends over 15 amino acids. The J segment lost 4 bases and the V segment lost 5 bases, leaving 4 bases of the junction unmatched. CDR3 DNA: TGTGCCAGCAGCCCACTAGCGGGAGCTTACAATGAGCAGTTCTTC. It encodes CASSPLAGAYNEQFF.

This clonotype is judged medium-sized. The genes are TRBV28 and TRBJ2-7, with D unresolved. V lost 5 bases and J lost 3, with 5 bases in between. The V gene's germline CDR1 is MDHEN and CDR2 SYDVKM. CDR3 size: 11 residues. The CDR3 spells CASSHFYEQYF. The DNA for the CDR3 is TGTGCCAGCAGTCATTTCTACGAGCAGTACTTC.

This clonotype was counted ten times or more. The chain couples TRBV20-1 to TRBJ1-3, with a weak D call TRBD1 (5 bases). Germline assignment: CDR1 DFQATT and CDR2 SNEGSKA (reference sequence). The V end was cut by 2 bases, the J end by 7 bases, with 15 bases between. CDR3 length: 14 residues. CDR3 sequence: CSARLGSGPNTIYF. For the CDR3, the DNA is TGCAGTGCTAGATTGGGTTCAGGGCCGAACACCATATATTTT.

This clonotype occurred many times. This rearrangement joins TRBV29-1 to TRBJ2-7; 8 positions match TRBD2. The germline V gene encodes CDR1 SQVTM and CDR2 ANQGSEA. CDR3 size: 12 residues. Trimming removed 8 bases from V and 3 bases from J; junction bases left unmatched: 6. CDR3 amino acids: CSFRTSSYEQYF. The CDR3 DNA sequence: TGCAGCTTCCGGACTAGCAGCTACGAGCAGTACTTC.

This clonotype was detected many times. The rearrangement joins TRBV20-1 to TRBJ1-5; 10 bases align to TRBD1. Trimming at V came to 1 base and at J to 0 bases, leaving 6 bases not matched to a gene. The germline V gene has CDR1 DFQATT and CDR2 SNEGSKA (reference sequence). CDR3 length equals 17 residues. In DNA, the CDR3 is TGCAGTGCTAGAGGATCGGGACAGGGGCATAGCAATCAGCCCCAGCATTTT. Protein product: CSARGSGQGHSNQPQHF.

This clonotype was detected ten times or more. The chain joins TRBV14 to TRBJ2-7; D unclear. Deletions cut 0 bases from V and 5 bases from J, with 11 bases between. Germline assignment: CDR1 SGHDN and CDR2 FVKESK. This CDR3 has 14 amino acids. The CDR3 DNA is TGTGCCAGCAGCCAAGAGCACAGTATCAACGAGCAGTACTTC. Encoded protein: CASSQEHSINEQYF.